This T cell receptor (beta chain) was sequenced for a study of shared clonotypes between healthy human individuals. Turning to the study itself: The donor group consisted of a couple of women and a few men, aged 18 to 49.

Genomic DNA of every subset was divided equally among multiple immunoSEQ plates. The protocol was immunoSEQ multiplex PCR, while the TCRdb copy is restricted to in-frame clones and leaves out a portion. The table lists millions of clones, over 85% of them singletons. As regards this clone: Its target is not known.

All donors were healthy HIV-negative adults lacking recent acute infections or vaccinations. Study-wide points: Non-shared clonotypes had lower generation probabilities than clonotypes shared by all four sorted-subset donors.

The V end lost 3 bases, the J end lost 7 bases, and 16 bases lay between the germline ends. The CDR3 length is 15 residues. Looked up from germline, CDR1 is GTSNPN and CDR2 is SVGIG (reference sequence). The gene calls are TRBV30 and TRBJ1-6; tentatively, D is TRBD1 (5 bases). This receptor was identified in a man aged 18 to 29 in good health. The specimen sequenced was naive CD4+ T cells sorted from blood. Specified subset: CD45RA+ positively selected. CDR3 coding DNA: TGTGCCTGGAGGGGGACTCCCAACAGGAATTCACCCCTCCACTTT. As protein: CAWRGTPNRNSPLHF.